A selection of T cell receptor beta chains follows, all from one sample in a study of T cell responses to AZD1222 COVID-19 vaccine. Assay: immunoSEQ multiplex PCR; the TCRdb copy retains only in-frame clones and omits some. This table holds more than 150,000 clones, over 80% found once. The sample in question was peripheral blood, obtained on day 0 of AZD1222 vaccination. The source is an adult in good health. Both conserved end residues are trimmed from each CDR3. Each record gives: CDR3 length, D gene, V gene, CDR3 protein. The D gene is left open where the match is weak.

>14|.|TRBV5-4
ASSFGARPRDEKLF
>10|.|TRBV24-1
ATSEQGGELF
>13|.|TRBV24-1
ATSDGTYGGAEAF
>14|.|TRBV19
ATSASEVAGGYGYT
>17|.|TRBV27
ASSFAGSTSKRDSYEQY
>11|.|TRBV18
ASSPYDRLGYT
>14|TRBD2|TRBV3-1/TRBV3-2
ASSHRGAGGRETQY
>12|.|TRBV29-1
SVREAGGTGELF
>12|.|TRBV14
ASSRWVELDTIY
>10|.|TRBV24-1
ATSDSQETQY
>14|TRBD1|TRBV5-6
ASSLTGTADHYGYT
>13|.|TRBV7-6
ASSFSWGANTEAF
>12|.|TRBV19
ASRYGAVGTEAF
>14|.|TRBV3-1/TRBV3-2
ASSQDMTGAAYGYT
>12|.|TRBV6-2/TRBV6-3
ASSYLSSGNTIY
>12|TRBD1|TRBV5-5
ASSPDRVGETQY
>10|.|TRBV28
ASSLDTGELF
>10|TRBD2|TRBV6-2/TRBV6-3
ASSRLAETQY
>12|.|TRBV19
ASRPGEAGNTIY
>16|TRBD1|TRBV19
ASSPRGQGASQRSPLH
>10|.|TRBV5-4
ASSLADNEQF
>13|.|TRBV5-4
ASSWGASLNYGYT
>12|TRBD1|TRBV27
ASSFQGGYQPQH
>11|.|TRBV7-2
ASSPPGDYGYT
>12|.|TRBV21-1
ASSKWHSNSPLH
>12|TRBD1|TRBV6-5
ASSYGGGTAGYT
>11|TRBD1|TRBV6-5
ASTQQGDTEAF
>10|.|TRBV5-6
ASSLDGYGYT
>14|TRBD2|TRBV27
ASSKLAGAATDTQY
>13|.|TRBV7-9
ASSKQGFMNTEAF
>16|.|TRBV28
ASSLRGGPVPGQNIQY
>12|.|TRBV5-6
ASSFRGAYNEQF
>13|.|TRBV5-6
ASSLDIGSGNTIY
>14|.|TRBV19
ASSSAQATGLNEQF
>11|TRBD1|TRBV12-3/TRBV12-4
ASSWDSKDTQY
>8|.|TRBV20-1
SAPPLGTP
>12|.|TRBV7-9
ASSLGVHTGELF
>13|.|TRBV7-9
ASSPSAAVNYGYT
>10|.|TRBV19
ASRTPGNTIY
>12|.|TRBV5-6
ASSPRALTGELF
>14|TRBD2|TRBV7-6
ASSLALAGARNEQF
>14|TRBD1|TRBV10-2
ASSESKRGPRTEAF
>14|.|TRBV19
ASSIGQWVSNQPQH
>12|.|TRBV5-4
ASSAGRMNTEAF
>14|.|TRBV11-2
ASSSIRRSSGNTIY
>12|TRBD1|TRBV5-1
ASSPGQGGTEAF